This is a list of T cell receptor beta chains from one sample in a study of blood T cell repertoires in COVID-19. The table came from immunoSEQ multiplex PCR; TCRdb's copy has only in-frame clones and leaves some out. The data hold fewer than 350,000 clones, with 87% observed a single time. Sequencing was performed on peripheral blood. These receptors all come from a woman in her fifties or sixties who had recovered from COVID-19. The CDR3 runs from the conserved cysteine through the conserved F or W. The listing skips clone size in some rows; elsewhere it reads once, few, many or a size class.

>.|TRBV7-8
CASSVNPGQTFYGYTF
>.|TRBV15
CATSRDYASGGGNEQYF
>.|TRBV5-6
CASSPTGAGGYTF
>.|TRBV4-3
CASSQVAVGEQFF
>.|TRBV9
CASSVSPGTAGDNEQFF
>.|TRBV5-5
CASSLVGTMYEQYF
>.|TRBV3-1/TRBV3-2
CASSQAQGGGYTF
>.|TRBV6-6
CATIDRVYYNEQFF
>.|TRBV9
CASSATGLGNTIYF
>.|TRBV3-1/TRBV3-2
CASSQRSELAAIAETQYF
>.|TRBV18
CASSPRFTGAQSGANVLTF
>.|TRBV28
CASWGDRGRYEQYF
>.|TRBV7-9
CASSLVRDSGELFF
>.|TRBV5-4
CASSSGQGSYNEQFF
>.|TRBV7-9
CASSLWTGGGLEQYF
>.|TRBV23-1
CASTRLAGAYTDTQYF
>.|TRBV27
CASPSKSSGNTIYF
>few|TRBV11-2
CASSLESLSGNTIYF
>.|TRBV28
CASRRGTNYEQYF
>.|TRBV5-6
CASSFSSYEQYF
>few|TRBV10-1
CASSRATDTQYF
>.|TRBV5-1
CASSLDGRGGLETQYF
>.|TRBV29-1
CSVLTSGNTIYF
>.|TRBV5-1
CASSPRGGNTEAFF
>.|TRBV4-3
CASSPTQFYEQYF
>few|TRBV5-5
CASSLDAVFAGNTIYF
>.|TRBV27
CASSFRHGAGSIYF
>.|TRBV10-2
CASSDHPGTSVYEQYF
>.|TRBV3-1/TRBV3-2
CASSHTSYTEAFF
>.|TRBV5-5
CASSLRSGGAYEQYF
>.|TRBV28
CASKFRDRVWGYTF
>.|TRBV9
CASSVRIYNSPLHF
>.|TRBV5-6
CASSSPGYGYTF
>.|TRBV7-8
CASSLSQAAFF
>.|TRBV19
CASSILDRMNTEAFF
>.|TRBV3-1/TRBV3-2
CASSQDRSRLAGQQFF
>.|TRBV12-5
CASGRDGGTIYF
>once|TRBV3-1/TRBV3-2
CASSQDLQGFTEAFF
>.|TRBV19
CASKSPDTEAFF
>.|TRBV2
CASSLPGQGNQQPQHF